Listed here is a single TCR beta chain. This specimen belongs to a study of Graves' ophthalmopathy and Graves' hyperthyroidism. Background on the study: Blood was drawn at initial diagnosis, before any treatment.

The CDR3 runs to 12 residues. The germline V gene encodes CDR1 ENHRY and CDR2 SYGVKD. After removal of 11 bases from V and 4 bases from J, the junction contained 5 bases not matched to a gene. Under 3 months in duration, the ophthalmopathy in affected donors had moderate-to-severe activity, CAS ≥3 and NOSPECS ≥4. No donor had other autoimmune disease, uncontrolled infection, pregnancy or lactation. Amplification from RNA transcripts yielded the TCR beta CDR3 regions. RT-PCR was first run with HTBI primers, then multiplex PCR in a second round. TCRdb redid the calling of the multiplex PCR reads with MiXCR, one entry per CDR3 protein. The table records 150,000 to 200,000 distinct CDR3 sequences, 35% to 45% of them present only once.

The TCR comes from a man aged 30 to 45 with Graves' ophthalmopathy. The chain uses TRBV10-3 and TRBJ1-1, with TRBD1 identical over 9 bases. The source material was peripheral blood. The CDR3: CAVRQGVTEAFF. For the CDR3, the DNA is TGTGCCGTTCGACAGGGGGTCACTGAAGCTTTCTTT.